This T cell receptor beta chain comes out of a study of cytomegalovirus exposure and HLA in healthy donors. General study points: In a later analysis, TCR association rates varied by HLA locus: DRB1 most, HLA-C fewest.

As to this clone: Its target is not known.

PCR employed 60 Vbeta and 13 Jbeta primers. Method: immunoSEQ multiplex PCR; TCRdb's copy keeps in-frame clones and lacks some. The sample shows 55,000 to 80,000 clones, 65% to 85% of them seen only once. CDR1 MNHNY and CDR2 SVGAGI come from the germline V gene (reference sequence). The CDR3 spans 15 residues. V trimming: 3 bases; J trimming: 4 bases; junction bases outside the gene matches: 8. The clonotype was recovered from a man in his 70s in good health and CMV-seronegative. Sequencing input: PBMCs. The gene calls are TRBV6-6 and TRBJ1-2; TRBD1 matches at 7 bases. This chain's CDR3 is CASSYTGQPSYGYTF. The CDR3 nucleotides are TGTGCCAGCAGTTATACGGGACAGCCCAGCTATGGCTACACCTTC.